This entry concerns a single TCR beta chain. The antigen is unknown. At one end the junction does not follow the germline gene, possibly because of a read error. Next came a second PCR, run for about 6 to 12 cycles, which used a sample-barcoded 5' primer along with a J-beta primer mix. Template switching added a 12-random-nucleotide identifier to every cDNA molecule. TCRdb processed the 5' RACE reads anew with MiXCR; each CDR3 protein has one entry. The repertoire includes about 1.6 million distinct CDR3 sequences, roughly 32% of them detected once, and about 10% sits in the top ten. This sample was taken from a study of blood T cells in healthy people across ages. Findings and caveats of the study: Older individuals had lower TCR beta diversity per million T cells (the decline was roughly linear).

Germline CDR1 and CDR2: KGHDR and SFDVKD. The CDR3 has 13 residues. Each donor's blood draw was 8.5 to 10 milliliters of peripheral blood. The receptor's source is a woman aged 25 to 39 in good health. Sequencing was performed on blood. This chain uses TRBV24-1 with TRBJ2-7; no clear D. Written as DNA, the CDR3 is TGTGCCACCAGTCCTGCCGGCTCCGACGAGCAGTACTTC. Amino acid sequence: CATSPAGSDEQYF.